A single sample gave rise to the 16 T cell receptor beta chains below, sequenced in a study of molecular identifiers for immune sequencing clone quantification. TCRdb independently ran MiXCR on the PCR reads; one entry per CDR3 protein. The sample holds about 510,000 distinct CDR3 sequences; under 30% are singletons and the top ten take approximately 0.8%. The sequenced sample was naive CD8+ T cells from blood, with Jurkat cell RNA spiked in. Subset noted: FACS-sorted CD8+CD4-CCR7+CD45RA+ naive T cells. The receptors come from a human donor in good health. Some libraries in this study had Jurkat cell RNA spiked in.

This clonotype occurred many times. The chain carries TRBV5-5 and TRBJ2-7; no clear D. V gave up 0 bases and J gave up 7 bases, with 11 bases separating them. The germline gives CDR1 SGHKS, CDR2 YYEKEE (reference sequence). This CDR3 has 13 residues. The CDR3 region has the DNA TGTGCCAGCAGCTTGGGGACGGCCGGGGAGCAGTACTTC. This codes for CASSLGTAGEQYF.

The table lists this clonotype with many counts. This chain links TRBV5-4 with TRBJ2-3; the match to TRBD2 covers 8 bases. Germline CDR1 and CDR2: SGHNT and YYREEE (reference sequence). This CDR3 is 19 amino acids long. V shed 4 bases and J 4 bases; nucleotides not matched to a gene: 20. The CDR3 region is CASSLRVVAGYFPPDTQYF. For the CDR3, the DNA is TGTGCCAGCAGCCTAAGGGTCGTAGCGGGGTATTTCCCCCCAGATACGCAGTATTTT.

The CDR3 loop is CSSGRGLGSFYEQYF. The DNA of the CDR3 is TGCAGTTCAGGGAGGGGACTGGGATCGTTCTACGAGCAGTACTTC. V gene TRBV20-1 combines with J gene TRBJ2-7; 7 bases match TRBD2. Unmatched junction bases numbered 16, after V lost 8 bases and J lost 3 bases. CDR1 and CDR2 (germline): DFQATT, SNEGSKA (reference sequence). CDR3 length equals 15 residues.

In its sample, this clonotype was seen many times. The V and J genes are TRBV5-6 and TRBJ2-7; unclear D gene. The CDR3 is 14 residues long. Germline values: CDR1 SGHDT, CDR2 YYEEEE. The V end lost 2 bases, the J end lost 7 bases, and 16 bases lay between the germline ends. This chain's CDR3 is CASSFGTLGLEQYF. The CDR3 DNA reads TGTGCCAGCAGCTTCGGCACCCTGGGTCTGGAGCAGTACTTC.

This clonotype appeared once. This may stem from a read error, because a much larger clone lies one nucleotide away. The V gene is TRBV12-3 or TRBV12-4, the J gene TRBJ2-3; TRBD2 aligns across 10 bases. The CDR3 consists of 16 residues. J gave up 8 bases and V 6 bases, and 14 bases lay outside the gene matches. The CDR3 here is CASSETGASGSGTQYF. Written as DNA, the CDR3 is TGTGCCAGCAGCGAAACCGGGGCTAGCGGGAGTGGTACGCAGTATTTT.

As to this clonotype: A much larger clone differs from this one at a single base, so this may be a read error. V and J are TRBV4-3 and TRBJ1-1, with 8 nucleotides matching TRBD1. Germline V gene data show CDR1 as LGHNA and CDR2 as YSLEER. The CDR3 contains 17 residues. V lost 4 bases, J lost 1 base, and 11 bases stayed unmatched. CDR3 bases: TGCGCCAGCAGCCTCTTCCCGGCAGGGGGCAAGAACACTGAAGCTTTCTTT. It codes for CASSLFPAGGKNTEAFF.

This clonotype was counted only a few times. The rearrangement joins TRBV24-1 to TRBJ2-1; D is perhaps TRBD1 (7 bases). V lost 2 bases and J 9 bases, leaving 28 bases between the germline ends. The CDR3 is made up of 19 amino acids. CDR1 is KGHDR and CDR2 is SFDVKD in the germline V gene. The CDR3: CATSDSTGGERTGLGEQFF. The CDR3 region has the DNA TGTGCCACCAGTGATTCAACAGGCGGGGAGCGGACAGGTTTGGGTGAGCAGTTCTTC.

The chain combines TRBV19 with TRBJ2-1; D gene ambiguous. This CDR3 is 16 amino acids long. CDR1 is LNHDA, CDR2 SQIVND, per germline (reference sequence). The ends were cut back, 3 bases at V and 6 bases at J, with 18 bases in the middle. The CDR3 protein is CASSMHRFPAPNEQFF. The DNA for the CDR3 is TGTGCCAGTAGTATGCATCGGTTCCCGGCCCCCAATGAGCAGTTCTTC.

This clonotype has just a few counts. J is TRBJ1-2 and V is TRBV7-9; no reliable D call. CDR1 and CDR2 (germline): SEHNR, FQNEAQ (reference sequence). The CDR3 runs to 15 residues. Trimming removed 1 base at V and 3 bases at J, with 12 bases between. The chain's CDR3 is CASSLVTYSHYGYTF. Here the CDR3 DNA reads TGTGCCAGCAGCTTAGTTACGTACAGCCACTATGGCTACACCTTC.

Comment on this clonotype: It may be a read error: a sequence one base away is much more abundant. This chain connects TRBV29-1 to TRBJ1-5; D might be TRBD1 (5 bases). From germline, CDR1 is SQVTM and CDR2 ANQGSEA. The CDR3 contains 11 residues. CDR3 nucleotides: TGCACCGGAGGGGTGGATCAGCCCCAGCTTTTT. It codes for CTGGVDQPQLF.

This clonotype was detected a few times. The chain uses TRBV29-1 and TRBJ2-5; possibly TRBD2 for D (6 bases). This CDR3 comprises 15 residues. The V end was cut by 4 bases, the J end by 5 bases, with 20 bases between. Germline V gives CDR1 SQVTM, CDR2 ANQGSEA. As DNA, the CDR3 is TGCAGCGTTGGACGGAGGGGCGCGAGTGGGGAGACCCAGTACTTC. It is translated as CSVGRRGASGETQYF.

This clonotype has more than one count but fewer than ten. In nucleotides, the CDR3 is TGTGCCAGCAGTTTATCGGGGCAGGCATCACCCCTCCACTTT. Residues: CASSLSGQASPLHF. The chain joins TRBV12-3 or TRBV12-4 to TRBJ1-6; a weak D match, TRBD1 (5 bases). This CDR3 contains 14 residues. V was clipped by 2 bases and J by 10 bases, with 12 bases between them.

This clonotype was observed a handful of times. The chain joins TRBV29-1 to TRBJ1-2; tentative D call: TRBD1 (5 bases). CDR3 length: 15 amino acids. CDR1 is SQVTM, CDR2 ANQGSEA, per germline. Trimming took 6 bases from V and 4 from J, leaving 21 bases between them. The CDR3: CSVGPEGPGGYGYTF. The CDR3, as DNA: TGCAGCGTGGGACCAGAGGGACCCGGTGGCTATGGCTACACCTTC.

The rearrangement uses TRBV2 and TRBJ2-7; a weak D match, TRBD2 (5 bases). Trimming shortened V by 0 bases and J by 2 bases, and 20 bases separated the two germline ends. The CDR3 contains 18 residues. Germline loops: CDR1 SNHLY, CDR2 FYNNEI. This CDR3 is CASSEAPHPGSGAYEQYF. In DNA, the CDR3 is TGTGCCAGCAGTGAAGCCCCCCACCCGGGGAGCGGCGCCTACGAGCAGTACTTC.

The rearrangement uses TRBV4-3 and TRBJ1-3, with no clear D. CDR1 is LGHNA and CDR2 is YSLEER in the germline V gene. V dropped 5 bases and J dropped 0 bases, with 8 bases sitting between them. The CDR3 extends over 14 amino acids. The CDR3 region has the DNA TGCGCCAGCAGCGCCGGAATCTCTGGAAACACCATATATTTT. Amino acids: CASSAGISGNTIYF.

J is TRBJ1-6 and V is TRBV20-1, with D tentatively TRBD1 (5 bases). The CDR3 extends over 18 amino acids. The germline V gene has CDR1 DFQATT and CDR2 SNEGSKA (reference sequence). The V end lost 0 bases, the J end lost 4 bases, and 19 bases lay between the germline ends. This CDR3 reads CSARDSLGVSPYNSPLHF. The CDR3 DNA is TGCAGTGCTAGAGATTCCTTGGGGGTATCCCCTTATAATTCACCCCTCCACTTT.